These 17 T cell receptor beta chains share one sample of origin, sequenced in a study of cytomegalovirus exposure and HLA in healthy donors. With 60 Vbeta and 13 Jbeta primers, the PCR was carried out. Clones were sequenced by immunoSEQ multiplex PCR, and TCRdb holds only the in-frame ones, with some missing. Of 90,000 to 120,000 clones listed, about 80% are singletons. Sequencing was carried out using PBMCs. The receptors stem from a man aged 25-45 years in good health and CMV-seronegative.

V usage is TRBV2 and J usage is TRBJ1-6; the D gene is possibly TRBD1 (6 bases). Trimming took 4 bases from V and 12 from J, leaving 13 bases between them. CDR1 and CDR2 from the germline V gene are SNHLY and FYNNEI. The CDR3 is 13 amino acids. In DNA form, the CDR3 reads TGTGCCAGCAGTGCGAGACAGGTTCAACCCCTCCACTTT. It translates to CASSARQVQPLHF.

This CDR3 reads CASGDAGGNSPLHF. CDR3 DNA: TGTGCCAGTGGAGATGCAGGAGGTAATTCACCCCTCCACTTT. The chain couples TRBV19 to TRBJ1-6; D call uncertain. The germline CDR1 and CDR2 sequences are LNHDA and SQIVND (reference sequence). The length of the CDR3 is 14 residues. V was clipped by 8 bases and J by 6 bases, with 14 bases between them.

This clone was seen a single time. This chain links TRBV10-2 with TRBJ1-5; 9 bases fit TRBD1. The CDR3 length is 14 residues. The germline V gene has CDR1 WSHSY and CDR2 SAAADI. After removal of 7 bases from V and 5 bases from J, the junction contained 6 bases not matched to a gene. For the CDR3, the DNA is TGCGCCAGCAATGACAGGGGGGAAGATCAGCCCCAGCATTTT. Amino acids: CASNDRGEDQPQHF.

This clone was counted once. V is TRBV7-7 and J is TRBJ2-5, with 11 bases identical to TRBD2. The CDR3 is 17 amino acids. The germline V gene encodes CDR1 SSHAT and CDR2 FNYEAQ (reference sequence). V trimming: 5 bases; J trimming: 5 bases; junction bases outside the gene matches: 13. CDR3 region: CASSPGLASGRRETQYF. CDR3 in DNA: TGTGCCAGCAGCCCAGGTCTGGCTAGCGGGAGGAGGGAGACCCAGTACTTC.

This clone was picked up a small number of times. The V call is TRBV6-1, the J call TRBJ2-3, with D perhaps TRBD1 (6 bases). CDR1 is MNHNS and CDR2 is SASEGT in the germline V gene. The CDR3 contains 15 residues. The V and J ends lost 6 bases and 4 bases respectively, with 17 bases between them. The CDR3, as DNA: TGTGCCAGCAGCTCAATACATCAGGGGTCAGATACGCAGTATTTT. This translates into CASSSIHQGSDTQYF.

The chain recombines TRBV28 with TRBJ2-7; the D gene is possibly TRBD1 (7 bases). CDR1 MDHEN and CDR2 SYDVKM come from the germline V gene. This CDR3 contains 16 residues. V gave up 0 bases and J gave up 9 bases, with 21 bases separating them. CDR3 DNA: TGTGCCAGCAGTTTATGGGGCCGACAGGGAGGTAGGTCGCAGTACTTC. Its translation is CASSLWGRQGGRSQYF.

The rearrangement uses TRBV7-9 and TRBJ2-7; D not certain. This CDR3 is built from 13 residues. V shed 6 bases and J shed 3 bases, with 12 bases lying between them. CDR1 is SEHNR, CDR2 FQNEAQ, per germline (reference sequence). The chain's CDR3 is CASRTGEDYEQYF. CDR3 DNA: TGTGCCAGCAGAACTGGAGAGGACTACGAGCAGTACTTC.

V is TRBV21-1 and J is TRBJ1-2. TRBV21-1 is a listed pseudogene. The CDR3 is 16 residues long. The CDR3 DNA reads TGTGCCAGCAGCAAATTAAACGGGAGCGAATGGTATGGCTACACCTTC. Its protein is CASSKLNGSEWYGYTF.

V usage is TRBV5-1 and J usage is TRBJ1-1, with 12 bases matching TRBD1. The CDR3 is 19 residues long. CDR1 SGHRS and CDR2 YFSETQ come from the germline V gene. The J segment lost 1 base and the V segment lost 4 bases, leaving 14 bases of the junction unmatched. The CDR3 DNA reads TGCGCCAGCAGCCACGGGACAGGGGGCAGTTTGGCGAAGAACACTGAAGCTTTCTTT. Amino acids: CASSHGTGGSLAKNTEAFF. Full variable domain (remainder filled in from reference TRBV5-1 and TRBJ1-1): KAGVTQTPRYLIKTRGQQVTLSCSPISGHRSVSWYQQTPGQGLQFLFEYFSETQRNKGNFPGRFSGRQFSNSRSEMNVSTLELGDSALYLCASSHGTGGSLAKNTEAFFGQGTRLTVV.

This clone was observed a single time. The rearrangement joins TRBV2 to TRBJ1-1; D possibly corresponds to TRBD1 (5 bases). The CDR3 spans 17 residues. Germline loops: CDR1 SNHLY, CDR2 FYNNEI. Trimming cost V 6 bases and J 1 base, with 21 bases left between them. CDR3 protein: CASRSRGGVYGNTEAFF. The CDR3 region has the DNA TGTGCCAGCAGGAGCCGGGGGGGGGTTTATGGGAACACTGAAGCTTTCTTT.

This rearrangement joins TRBV6-1 to TRBJ1-2; possibly TRBD1 for D (6 bases). CDR3 length equals 15 residues. Germline V gene sequence: CDR1 MNHNS, CDR2 SASEGT. V gave up 4 bases and J gave up 7 bases, with 19 bases separating them. The CDR3 coding sequence is TGTGCCAGCAGTGCCACAGGGATAGGGTCGGGTGGCTACACCTTC. Translation: CASSATGIGSGGYTF.

The chain joins TRBV2 to TRBJ2-7; 9 bases align to TRBD2. V was pared by 6 bases and J by 6 bases, with 9 bases of the junction left unmatched. Germline assignment: CDR1 SNHLY and CDR2 FYNNEI. This CDR3 comprises 14 residues. The chain's CDR3 is CASSAPGLASEQYF. As DNA, the CDR3 is TGTGCCAGCAGCGCACCGGGACTAGCTTCCGAGCAGTACTTC.

The chain recombines TRBV27 with TRBJ2-5, with a weak D call TRBD2 (6 bases). V lost 3 bases and J 3 bases, leaving 17 bases between the germline ends. CDR3 length: 16 amino acids. Germline assignment: CDR1 MNHEY and CDR2 SMNVEV (reference sequence). CDR3 nucleotides: TGTGCCAGCAGTTTCGCATCCCCGGAGGGCAAAGAGACCCAGTACTTC. Protein: CASSFASPEGKETQYF.

A word on this clone: The germline gene is not matched at one end of the junction; a read error may be the cause. The chain links TRBV9 to TRBJ2-2; TRBD2 might be the D (5 bases). CDR1 is SGDLS and CDR2 is YYNGEE in the germline V gene. The CDR3 spans 13 residues. The CDR3 DNA follows: TGTGCCAGTAGCGTAGCGAGGTCCGGGGAGCTGTTTTTT. Its translation: CASSVARSGELFF.

V and J are TRBV10-2 and TRBJ2-1; no clear D gene. The germline CDR1 and CDR2 sequences are WSHSY and SAAADI. The ends were cut back, 5 bases at V and 5 bases at J, with 19 bases in the middle. The CDR3 runs 16 residues. The CDR3 is CASSPSRRAMDNEQFF. CDR3 in DNA: TGCGCCAGCAGTCCCTCGAGGCGAGCCATGGACAATGAGCAGTTCTTC.

This clone was detected only a few times. The rearrangement joins TRBV2 to TRBJ1-1; D unclear. The germline V gene has CDR1 SNHLY and CDR2 FYNNEI. The V and J ends lost 4 bases and 0 bases respectively, with 6 bases between them. This CDR3 is built from 13 residues. The CDR3 protein is CASSVELNTEAFF. Written as DNA, the CDR3 is TGTGCCAGCAGTGTTGAGTTGAACACTGAAGCTTTCTTT.

The chain recombines TRBV11-1 with TRBJ1-6, with no clear D. V lost 5 bases and J lost 10, with 12 bases in between. Germline CDR1 SGHAT, CDR2 FQDESV (reference sequence). The CDR3 spans 13 residues. As DNA, the CDR3 is TGTGCCAGCAGCCCGGGTCGGGGATCACCCCTCCACTTT. Residues: CASSPGRGSPLHF.